This T cell receptor beta chain appears in the sequencing data of a study of response to subunit inactivated influenza vaccine. Germline V gene sequence: CDR1 DFQATT, CDR2 SNEGSKA (reference sequence). This CDR3 contains 14 residues. The V and J ends lost 4 bases and 2 bases, in that order; junction bases with no gene match: 6. There are a few counts of this clonotype. From the RT-PCR reads, TCRdb called clonotypes with MiXCR, one entry per CDR3 protein. In the table there are about 700,000 distinct CDR3 sequences, over 11% of which are singletons. This chain links TRBV20-1 with TRBJ2-3; 7 bases map to TRBD2. The sequence was obtained from a man aged 50 to 59 who received an inactivated influenza vaccine. The input for sequencing was PBMCs from blood, taken approximately 15 days before vaccination. The CDR3 reads CSANPGLDTDTQYF. CDR3 coding DNA: TGCAGTGCTAACCCCGGACTAGACACAGATACGCAGTATTTT.